This T cell receptor (beta chain) was sequenced in a study of cytomegalovirus exposure and HLA in healthy donors listed by TCRdb under 2017. With respect to the entire study: In an earlier analysis of about 560 of the donors, 276 Gb of sequence data and just under 120 million unique TCR beta sequences from 180 million or so T cells were reported. The number of typed donors differed by locus: about 629-640 for A, B, C, DRB1 and DQB1; 522 for DQA1; some 610 for DPA1; and some 430 for DPB1. Roughly 300 gigabases of sequencing data and roughly 80 million unique TCR sequences made up an early release that covered several hundred HLA-typed donors. To predict cytomegalovirus infection status, the study combined high-throughput TCR immunosequencing, statistical association of individual TCRs with disease status, and machine learning. To study patterns of TCR occurrence, a later analysis re-analyzed previously published TCR beta repertoires from just over 650 donors and added high-resolution HLA genotyping. Rather than using new phenotypic data, the later analysis identified candidate immune exposures from TCR beta sequences and from how often those sequences occurred across donors. Of the 350 to 450 genotyped donors, approximately 81% were placed in the genetic ancestry cluster associated with self-reported Caucasian donors. A separate validation cohort of 100 to 150 different subjects was used in addition to the roughly 620-subject first cohort. The T cell repertoires of some 670 subjects were profiled by immunosequencing and related to cytomegalovirus serostatus. Genome-wide SNP genotypes for about 55% of the roughly 670 donors were used in a later genetic analysis, which treated that subset as a discovery cohort. Among 300 to 450 genotyped donors of the cohort, an average of approximately 240,000 unique TCR beta nucleotide sequences were sequenced per donor, roughly a sixth of them non-productive. To decide whether each TCR beta V gene segment behaved as functional or pseudogenic, an earlier analysis of some 600 of the donors relied on high-throughput TCR beta sequencing. HLA typing included class I and class II loci at four-digit resolution. The aim of the study was to test whether cataloging public T cell receptors could identify signatures of past pathogen exposure. All discovery cohort repertoires had been generated using a single sequencing platform. A handful of DR-DQ haplotypes were handled as single units for association and clustering because linkage in the cohort was strong. Donor age, sex, ethnicity and CMV serostatus were compiled together with the repertoire data.

General conclusions and limits of the study: A later analysis reported that several top co-occurrence clusters appeared linked to parvovirus B19, influenza, CMV and Epstein-Barr virus. In an earlier analysis of around 600 of the donors, most TCR beta V segments were observed in productive rearrangements about 90% or about 30% of the time, broadly matching IMGT annotations. In a later analysis, HLA-associated TCR beta chains showed more clonal expansion and lower generation probabilities than non-associated chains that were equally common. According to the authors, the approach could potentially be generalized to other disease states and immunological phenotypes. Roughly uniform sequencing depth across donors was assumed in presence/absence analyses, although this assumption may not hold. In both the original and validation cohorts, the classifier was reported to diagnose cytomegalovirus status with high specificity and sensitivity. In this cohort, only TCR beta chains were sequenced, and detectable features were limited by the absence of alpha or paired-chain data. A further reported finding was that TCR beta sequences accurately predicted the HLA-A and HLA-B alleles for most subjects in the first cohort. A later genetic analysis associated a missense DCLRE1C variant with V-gene and J-gene trimming of TCR beta chains, and an independent cohort replicated the association. The study listed 164 TCR beta chains as associated with cytomegalovirus. A later analysis found that TCR association rates varied across HLA loci, with DRB1 alleles showing the most associated TCRs and HLA-C alleles the fewest. Because counts were too low, around 18 rarely observed V segments, including chromosome 9 orphons, were left out of the earlier analysis of some 600 of the donors. The sequencing pipeline was judged likely to have produced a cluster of highly shared sequence variants as a technical artifact. According to a later genetic analysis, donors in an Asian-associated ancestry cluster had fewer N-insertions in productive TCRs than the roughly 700-donor mean. Linkage disequilibrium might explain the correlated functional status among segregating V segments, but an unknown experimental factor could not be ruled out. Because some donors lacked HLA typing at each locus, the association tests relied only on the typed subset. In vitro tests confirmed that three of the cytomegalovirus-associated TCR beta chains recognize cytomegalovirus antigens. When HLA alleles, especially DR and DQ, strongly co-occurred, TCR associations were difficult to assign to individual alleles. Most TCR sequences were observed very rarely across donors, whereas some public TCRs were present in many individuals. A later analysis associated 15,000 to 20,000 TCR beta sequences with specific HLA alleles at a false discovery rate of 0.05. CMV serostatus was the only immune exposure information available for the cohort. Most CMV-associated TCR beta chains appeared to be HLA-restricted in a later analysis, and the HLA associations seemed to be driven largely by CMV exposure.

Library preparation was by the immunoSEQ multiplex PCR assay. For the multiplex PCR, a mixture combining 60 forward primers for TCR Vbeta segments and 13 reverse primers for TCR Jbeta segments was used. A multiplex PCR assay on genomic DNA amplified the CDR3 region of rearranged TCR beta genes. Amplified TCR beta libraries were sequenced as 87-base-pair reads on the Illumina HiSeq System. From the authors' description of their analysis: Across the 640 or so repertoires, a later analysis counted about 81 million unique TCR beta chains, roughly 11 million of which were shared by at least two donors. A nearest-neighbor algorithm error-corrected the raw reads and collapsed the reads into unique sequences, merging closely related sequences to remove PCR and sequencing errors. V, D and J gene segments were assigned by aligning CDR3 sequences to IMGT reference sequences. Each retained sequence needed at least a six-nucleotide match to both a V gene segment and a J gene segment. A rearrangement counted as productive if the CDR3 had no stop codons and remained in frame with V and J, and every other rearrangement counted as non-productive. Following IMGT convention, CDR3 was defined as the stretch from the second conserved V-encoded cysteine up to the conserved J-encoded phenylalanine. The earlier analysis of approximately 590 of the donors excluded any sequence lacking an unambiguous match to a single V gene segment. In an earlier analysis of a few hundred of the donors, V segments were called functional above 56.7% productive rearrangements and were called segregating when the between-donor standard deviation exceeded 5%. A statistical classification framework was built for diagnosing cytomegalovirus status from the catalog of TCR beta chain sequences. A later analysis assigned V and J genes by comparing TCR nucleotide sequences with IMGT/GENE-DB human TR gene sequences. Using the TCRdist pipeline, a later analysis assigned CDR3 sequences along with most-parsimonious VDJ recombination scenarios. In a later analysis, every TCR beta chain was defined by the combination of its CDR3 amino acid sequence and its V-gene family, and reads without a unique V-gene family were dropped. To address suspected cross-contamination and a sequencing artifact, a later analysis removed a few hundred highly shared, low-generation-probability nucleotide sequences. In a later analysis, a clonal expansion index for each public chain was calculated from normalized within-repertoire ranks of inferred template counts. A later analysis computed generation probabilities with a VDJ recombination model fitted to out-of-frame rearrangements, and checked the results against IGoR. Hypergeometric tests were used in a later analysis to score TCR-TCR, TCR-HLA and TCR-CMV co-occurrence, with a repertoire-size bias correction applied to the TCR pairs. A later analysis estimated false discovery rates by permuting HLA or CMV assignments 20 times. In a later analysis, co-occurring TCRs were grouped using DBSCAN, and TCRdist sequence similarity was added for clustering within HLA-allele-positive subsets. Co-occurrence clustering excluded repertoires with fewer than 30,000 or more than 120,000 public chains, plus five with anomalous nucleotide sharing. Entries here come from immuneACCESS through TCRdb and include only in-frame sequences with V and J called. Some clones fail to appear in such tables; in the studies checked, an unresolved V gene covers under half of the shortfall, and the cause of the remainder is unknown. Clonal size and the V and J genes are those of that table, whereas D and trimming came from the DNA. The sample table holds approximately 100,000 clones, of which approximately 89% were seen once. 3% to 5% of the sample is held by the ten biggest clonotypes.

Details on this clone: Its antigen target is currently unknown. Base qualities were left out, and no much larger clone turns up one base away.

The cohort consisted of 650 to 700 healthy bone marrow donors. At the time of sampling, every cohort member was nominally healthy, though immune exposures that went unrecorded were likely present. The donor tested CMV seronegative and was one of the 352 seronegative cohort members. A peripheral blood sample was collected from each donor, and TCR beta sequencing was performed on peripheral blood mononuclear cells. Genomic DNA was extracted from the blood cell samples with the Qiagen DNeasy Blood Extraction Kit. Sequencing was performed on PBMCs. This TCR came from a man aged 25-40 years in good health and CMV-seronegative.

The sequence in DNA is TGTGCCAGCACTCGAGGTGGCCAGCCAAACAATGAGCAGTTCTTC. It translates as CASTRGGQPNNEQFF. The sequence joins TRBV5-4 to TRBJ2-1; a confident D gene designation cannot be given. Per the germline V gene (reference sequence), SGHNT is the CDR1 and YYREEE is the CDR2. The CDR3 runs 15 residues from the cysteine to the phenylalanine. CDR3 DNA only is kept here, 45 bases in frame from base 1. The junction carries 18 bases between V and J, which are trimmed by 6 bases and 5 bases respectively.